A few counts support the clone carrying this T cell receptor (beta chain). The authors' processing: Cell counts per sample came from amplifying reference gene primers. Profiled with immunoSEQ multiplex PCR; TCRdb holds only in-frame clones, not every one. The V and J calls and clone size are taken from that table; D and trimming were inferred from the DNA. The sample shows a few hundred thousand clones, approximately 83% of them seen only once. These data belong to a study of blood T cell repertoires in COVID-19. At the level of the study: From the United States, Italy and Spain came samples of acute and convalescent COVID-19.

The junction had 10 bases not matched to a gene; V was cut back by 1 base and J by 5 bases. Germline V gives CDR1 MNHNS, CDR2 SASEGT. The CDR3 is 17 amino acids. Participants had their cohort set by participant-reported clinical history. Recovered status in Cohort 3 required two negative PCRs, clearance, or symptom resolution. The gene calls are TRBV6-1 and TRBJ1-1; TRBD1 matches at 10 bases. The source is a man under 40 who had recovered from COVID-19. The sequenced sample was PBMCs or T cells enriched from blood (not recorded which). CDR3 amino acids: CASSEGTGGSMGTEAFF. The CDR3 coding sequence is TGTGCCAGCAGTGAAGGGACAGGGGGTTCTATGGGGACTGAAGCTTTCTTT.